This passage covers 10 T cell receptor beta chains from one sample sequenced in a study of OX40 agonist ivuxolimab in advanced cancers. Clones were read by immunoSEQ multiplex PCR, and TCRdb kept only the in-frame ones, dropping some. Of around 86,000 clones in the sample, about four fifths were seen once. The sequencing used CD4+ or CD8+ T cells sorted from blood, collected in a trial of the OX40 agonist ivuxolimab. All receptors derive from an adult with an advanced solid tumor such as melanoma, head and neck, liver or kidney cancer.

In nucleotides, the CDR3 is TGTGCCAGCTCAACACAGGGGGGGAGGACTGAAGCTTTCTTT. It is translated as CASSTQGGRTEAFF. V is TRBV18 and J is TRBJ1-1; TRBD1 matches 8 bases. Looked up from germline, CDR1 is KGHSH and CDR2 is LQKENI. The V and J ends lost 5 bases and 5 bases, in that order; junction bases with no gene match: 7. CDR3 size: 14 residues.

The V gene is TRBV4-2, the J gene TRBJ1-2; D unresolved. Germline-derived CDR1 and CDR2 are LGHNA and YNFKEQ. The V gene lost 5 bases and the J gene lost 5 bases, with 12 bases spanning the gap. The CDR3 runs 13 residues. CDR3 sequence: CASSLGREYGYTF. CDR3 coding DNA: TGTGCCAGCAGCTTGGGAAGGGAATATGGCTACACCTTC.

CDR3 DNA: TGTGCCAGCAGTCGACAGGGGCAGTCTGGAAACACCATATATTTT. Its translation: CASSRQGQSGNTIYF. The chain carries TRBV6-5 and TRBJ1-3; TRBD1 matches 8 bases. The V gene's germline CDR1 is MNHEY and CDR2 SVGAGI. After removal of 5 bases from V and 1 base from J, the junction contained 4 bases not matched to a gene. The CDR3 is 15 residues long.

The V and J genes are TRBV28 and TRBJ2-3, with 8 bases aligning to TRBD2. CDR1 is MDHEN, CDR2 SYDVKM, per germline. The CDR3 extends over 14 amino acids. After removal of 5 bases from V and 2 bases from J, the junction contained 3 bases not matched to a gene. The CDR3 bases are TGTGCCAGCAGTCCGGGGGGGCCCACAGATACGCAGTATTTT. This encodes CASSPGGPTDTQYF.

The chain joins TRBV10-3 to TRBJ2-6; D not certain. Germline V gene data show CDR1 as ENHRY and CDR2 as SYGVKD. CDR3 length equals 13 residues. V was trimmed by 8 bases and J by 1 base, leaving 6 bases between them. This chain's CDR3 is CAIGRSGANVLTF. The DNA for the CDR3 is TGTGCCATCGGACGATCTGGGGCCAACGTCCTGACTTTC.

The J gene is TRBJ2-7, the V gene TRBV2; the match to TRBD1 covers 10 bases. The V and J ends lost 4 bases and 1 base, in that order; junction bases with no gene match: 4. The CDR3 sequence is 15 residues long. In germline, CDR1 is SNHLY, CDR2 FYNNEI. This CDR3 reads CASSGQGASSYEQYF. The CDR3 DNA reads as TGTGCCAGCAGTGGACAGGGGGCGAGTTCCTACGAGCAGTACTTC.

V gene TRBV29-1 combines with J gene TRBJ1-1; D is unclear. This CDR3 is built from 14 residues. Germline V lookup: CDR1 SQVTM, CDR2 ANQGSEA. V gave up 8 bases and J gave up 0 bases, with 16 bases separating them. The CDR3 DNA follows: TGCAGCACAAAGGGCCGCGATTTGAACACTGAAGCTTTCTTT. Its translation is CSTKGRDLNTEAFF.

The chain joins TRBV7-2 to TRBJ2-5; D is possibly TRBD1 (5 bases). V lost 5 bases and J 2 bases, leaving 12 bases between the germline ends. The CDR3 has 14 residues. Germline-derived CDR1 and CDR2 are SGHTA and FQGNSA. CDR3 sequence reads: CASSLHRSQETQYF. For the CDR3, the DNA is TGTGCCAGCAGCCTACACAGGTCACAAGAGACCCAGTACTTC.

The V gene is TRBV7-9, the J gene TRBJ1-4; D is undetermined. This CDR3 has 15 amino acids. V was shortened by 4 bases and J by 1 base, with 10 bases between the two germline ends. Germline loops: CDR1 SEHNR, CDR2 FQNEAQ (reference sequence). The CDR3 nucleotides are TGTGCCAGCAGCTCAAGTTGGGGAACTAATGAAAAACTGTTTTTT. It codes for CASSSSWGTNEKLFF.

The chain carries TRBV6-6 and TRBJ1-1; the D gene is possibly TRBD1 (6 bases). From germline, CDR1 is MNHNY and CDR2 SVGAGI (reference sequence). The CDR3 length is 14 residues. V shed 5 bases and J shed 0 bases, with 10 bases lying between them. The CDR3 nucleotides are TGTGCCAGCAGTGGGGGCCTAATGAACACTGAAGCTTTCTTT. Its translation: CASSGGLMNTEAFF.